Presented here are 26 T cell receptor beta chains from one specimen sequenced in a study of T cells expressing NK-cell markers. Each CDR3 protein gets one entry in TCRdb, which reprocessed the 5' RACE reads and gives no DNA. The repertoire table contains roughly 280,000 distinct CDR3 sequences. Sequenced sample: blood T cells: a sorted CD56 or NKG2C T cell subset, CD4+ or CD8+ T cells, or bulk PBMC T cells (not recorded which). Every receptor here comes from a man in his late teens or twenties in good health.

The J gene is TRBJ2-3, the V gene TRBV6-1; TCRdb outputs TRBD2, but without DNA this stays unchecked. The CDR3 runs 13 residues. Germline assignment: CDR1 MNHNS and CDR2 SASEGT. The CDR3 loop is CASSPLAGGPMYF.

V usage is TRBV6-1 and J usage is TRBJ2-7; checking the TCRdb D call of TRBD2 is not possible without DNA. Per the germline V gene, CDR1 is MNHNS and CDR2 is SASEGT. CDR3 length: 17 residues. The CDR3: CASSEWRLAGEGYEQYF.

The chain uses TRBV12-3 or TRBV12-4 and TRBJ1-6; TCRdb's assignment of TRBD1 cannot be checked, as there is no DNA. The CDR3 consists of 16 residues. The CDR3 sequence is CASSLAGQGHSSPLHF.

The chain's CDR3 is CASSLSKAVDYNEQFF. This chain connects TRBV7-3 to TRBJ2-1. The CDR3 has 16 residues. Per the germline V gene, CDR1 is SGHTA and CDR2 is FQGTGA.

The rearrangement uses TRBV10-3 and TRBJ2-1; TCRdb lists TRBD1, though no DNA is available to test this call. The CDR3 covers 12 residues. CDR1 and CDR2 (germline): ENHRY, SYGVKD. The CDR3 is CAISETGEGQFF.

The rearrangement joins TRBV29-1 to TRBJ1-4; with no DNA, the TCRdb D assignment of TRBD1 cannot be verified. The CDR3 runs 13 residues. Germline loops: CDR1 SQVTM, CDR2 ANQGSEA. The CDR3 protein is CSVEVGSGSLLFF. Using reference TRBV29-1 and TRBJ1-4 for the parts outside the CDR3, the full variable domain is SAVISQKPSRDICQRGTSLTIQCQVDSQVTMMFWYRQQPGQSLTLIATANQGSEATYESGFVIDKFPISRPNLTFSTLTVSNMSPEDSSIYLCSVEVGSGSLLFFGSGTQLSVL.

The chain recombines TRBV27 with TRBJ2-3; the D call from TCRdb, TRBD1, cannot be confirmed without DNA. Germline V gene lookup returns CDR1 MNHEY and CDR2 SMNVEV (reference sequence). This CDR3 contains 15 residues. The CDR3 protein is CASSYGQGGTDTQYF.

CDR3 region: CASKMTSGTDTQYF. This rearrangement joins TRBV6-2 or TRBV6-3 to TRBJ2-3; TCRdb proposes TRBD2, but this gene call is untestable without DNA. The CDR3 runs to 14 residues. Germline CDR1 and CDR2: MNHEY and SVGEGT.

The chain is built from TRBV5-1 and TRBJ2-5; the TRBD1 assignment by TCRdb is unverifiable without DNA. Germline loops: CDR1 SGHRS, CDR2 YFSETQ. The CDR3 is made up of 15 amino acids. The CDR3: CASSLSGTEQETQYF.

The chain combines TRBV29-1 with TRBJ1-1; TCRdb indicates TRBD1, and absent DNA this call remains unverified. CDR1 and CDR2 from the germline V gene are SQVTM and ANQGSEA. This CDR3 is 12 amino acids long. The CDR3 sequence is CSIGQGGTEAFF. The full variable domain, its missing parts supplied by reference TRBV29-1 and TRBJ1-1, is SAVISQKPSRDICQRGTSLTIQCQVDSQVTMMFWYRQQPGQSLTLIATANQGSEATYESGFVIDKFPISRPNLTFSTLTVSNMSPEDSSIYLCSIGQGGTEAFFGQGTRLTVV.

V and J are TRBV6-1 and TRBJ2-5; the TCRdb call, TRBD2, lacks DNA for checking. In germline, CDR1 is MNHNS, CDR2 SASEGT. This CDR3 is built from 15 residues. CDR3 in amino acids: CASTEGTSGQETQYF.

The chain uses TRBV24-1 and TRBJ2-1; the TCRdb D gene call, TRBD1, has no DNA to confirm it. CDR3 size: 11 residues. Germline CDR1 and CDR2: KGHDR and SFDVKD. The CDR3: CATSQGYEQFF.

The gene calls are TRBV20-1 and TRBJ1-2; TCRdb's assignment of TRBD1 cannot be checked, as there is no DNA. The CDR3 is 18 amino acids. The germline CDR1 and CDR2 sequences are DFQATT and SNEGSKA (reference sequence). CDR3 in amino acids: CSARDTDRNTLVGYGYTF.

The rearrangement links TRBV5-1 to TRBJ2-7; TCRdb outputs TRBD2, but without DNA this stays unchecked. This CDR3 region has 16 residues. Germline V gene data show CDR1 as SGHRS and CDR2 as YFSETQ. This chain's CDR3 is CASSLPTSGRAYEQYF.

The V gene is TRBV12-3 or TRBV12-4, the J gene TRBJ1-2. This CDR3 contains 14 residues. CDR3 amino acids: CASSPETANYGYTF.

This chain joins TRBV29-1 and TRBJ1-3. The CDR3 length is 13 residues. The germline CDR1 and CDR2 sequences are SQVTM and ANQGSEA. The CDR3 sequence is CSVQLGSGNTIYF.

The J gene is TRBJ1-4, the V gene TRBV12-3 or TRBV12-4; without DNA, the TCRdb call of TRBD1 cannot be checked. The CDR3 runs to 14 residues. CDR3 in amino acids: CASRWTVTNEKLFF.

The chain's CDR3 is CSVEDRGNYGYTF. This chain links TRBV29-1 with TRBJ1-2. The CDR3 contains 13 residues. CDR1 and CDR2 from the germline V gene are SQVTM and ANQGSEA.

The chain uses TRBV5-1 and TRBJ1-5; as DNA is missing, the TRBD1 call by TCRdb cannot be tested. Germline values: CDR1 SGHRS, CDR2 YFSETQ. This CDR3 contains 15 residues. The CDR3 sequence: CASSLAPGKDQPQHF.

J is TRBJ2-5 and V is TRBV12-3 or TRBV12-4. The CDR3 totals 13 residues. The CDR3 region is CASTLGFRETQYF.

The rearrangement uses TRBV7-6 and TRBJ1-3. CDR1 and CDR2 from the germline V gene are SGHVS and FNYEAQ. The CDR3 contains 13 residues. The CDR3 is CASSHYSGNTIYF. The whole variable domain, filled in from reference TRBV7-6 and TRBJ1-3, reads GAGVSQSPRYKVTKRGQDVALRCDPISGHVSLYWYRQALGQGPEFLTYFNYEAQQDKSGLPNDRFSAERPEGSISTLTIQRTEQRDSAMYRCASSHYSGNTIYFGEGSWLTVV.

The V call is TRBV14, the J call TRBJ2-1; the D gene TCRdb calls, TRBD2, cannot be checked with no DNA. This CDR3 contains 14 residues. CDR1 SGHDN and CDR2 FVKESK come from the germline V gene. CDR3 in amino acids: CASSQGLVYDEQFF.

The rearrangement joins TRBV4-1 to TRBJ2-1. CDR3 size: 15 residues. CDR1 is MGHRA, CDR2 YSYEKL, per germline. CDR3 sequence: CASSQASGGYNEQFF.

The rearrangement joins TRBV7-2 to TRBJ2-7. This CDR3 is 13 amino acids long. Per the germline V gene, CDR1 is SGHTA and CDR2 is FQGNSA. This CDR3 reads CASSLKATYEQYF. Full variable domain (remainder filled in from reference TRBV7-2 and TRBJ2-7): GAGVSQSPSNKVTEKGKDVELRCDPISGHTALYWYRQSLGQGLEFLIYFQGNSAPDKSGLPSDRFSAERTGGSVSTLTIQRTQQEDSAVYLCASSLKATYEQYFGPGTRLTVT.

V gene TRBV18 combines with J gene TRBJ2-7; there is no DNA to check the TCRdb D call of TRBD2. The CDR3 totals 13 residues. CDR1 is KGHSH, CDR2 LQKENI, per germline. The CDR3 loop reads CASSSTSLYEQYF.

CDR3 loop: CAWTHRGVTDTQYF. The rearrangement joins TRBV30 to TRBJ2-3; checking the TCRdb D call of TRBD1 is not possible without DNA. The CDR3 extends over 14 amino acids. Germline-derived CDR1 and CDR2 are GTSNPN and SVGIG (reference sequence).